These T cell receptor beta chains were read from a single sample in a study of blood T cell repertoires in COVID-19. This table comes from immunoSEQ multiplex PCR, and its TCRdb copy is limited to in-frame clones, with some not included. The sample has 45,000 to 55,000 clones, around four fifths seen once. Input material: peripheral blood. Receptors originate from a human donor in a cohort sampled during active COVID-19. Both conserved end residues are part of each CDR3.

j_gene | v_gene | len | CDR3aa
TRBJ1-4 | TRBV7-2 | 15 | CASSLDGLANEKLFF
TRBJ2-1 | TRBV29-1 | 11 | CSGRAYNEQFF
TRBJ1-4 | TRBV11-2 | 17 | CASRTGQGRISNEKLFF
TRBJ2-5 | TRBV11-2 | 14 | CASSLDQTSKSQYF
TRBJ1-5 | TRBV9 | 15 | CASSVDGLEGQPQHF
TRBJ2-1 | TRBV6-6 | 15 | CASRTLAGGPNEQFF
TRBJ1-1 | TRBV12-3/TRBV12-4 | 13 | CASSFGRNTEAFF
TRBJ1-5 | TRBV5-4 | 15 | CASSLGGRVNQPQHF
TRBJ1-6 | TRBV6-1 | 19 | CASSEPPGQGASYNSPLHF
TRBJ1-2 | TRBV19 | 14 | CASSTDRDRGGYTF
TRBJ2-7 | TRBV30 | 13 | CAWSLDIRYEQYF
TRBJ1-2 | TRBV6-1 | 15 | CASSEGQGRVYGYTF
TRBJ1-1 | TRBV5-1 | 13 | CASSLDTNTEAFF
TRBJ1-2 | TRBV6-6 | 15 | CASRADSNLNYGYTF
TRBJ1-1 | TRBV7-9 | 14 | CASSADSMNTEAFF
TRBJ1-1 | TRBV30 | 17 | CAWSPIGRGSFGTEAFF
TRBJ1-2 | TRBV20-1 | 13 | CSASFEVRRGYTF